Detailed here is one TCR beta chain. CD8 cells regarded as naive lacked CD45RO, were positively chosen for CCR7, and omitted terminally differentiated effector memory CD45RA+ cells. The data are from a study of shared clonotypes between healthy human individuals. Per sorted-subset replicate PCR, input was approximately 200 ng DNA, representing tens of thousands of T cell genomes. Some clones are missing from TCRdb's copy, which holds only in-frame ones; the method was immunoSEQ multiplex PCR. The sample holds roughly 2,000,000 clones, roughly 93% seen once. CDR1 and CDR2 from the germline V gene are SGHDT and YYEEEE. CDR3 size: 12 residues. V was clipped by 4 bases and J by 6 bases, with 10 bases between them.

Input material: naive CD8+ T cells from PBMCs. The J gene is TRBJ1-2, the V gene TRBV5-6; maybe TRBD1 (6 bases). The TCR was taken from a man younger than 30 in good health. Some clones in this sample may be carry-over from other donors' samples. CDR3 bases: TGTGCCAGCAGCCCCGGACAGAATGGCTACACCTTC. Amino acids: CASSPGQNGYTF.